These T cell receptor beta chains were read from a single sample in a study of cytotoxic CD8 clonotypes in ibrutinib-treated CLL. Clones were sequenced by immunoSEQ multiplex PCR, and TCRdb holds only the in-frame ones, with some missing. Among about 160,000 clones, 70% to 90% were seen once, and the ten largest hold roughly 3%. The material was PBMCs, obtained at disease progression, from a patient treated with ibrutinib. The receptors come from a human donor with chronic lymphocytic leukemia. CDR3s leave out the opening cysteine and the closing phenylalanine or tryptophan.

cdr3_length: 13; v_call: TRBV7-9; cdr3_aa: ASSLHNEGVDGYT
cdr3_length: 16; v_call: TRBV7-9; cdr3_aa: ASSRLGSRMNATGELF
cdr3_length: 12; v_call: TRBV7-2; cdr3_aa: ASSFVGINYGYT
cdr3_length: 14; v_call: TRBV18; cdr3_aa: ASSQLAGGLYNEQF
cdr3_length: 13; v_call: TRBV6-1; cdr3_aa: ASSRGEMLRETQY
cdr3_length: 16; v_call: TRBV28; cdr3_aa: ASSFTSSSGFKDQPQH
cdr3_length: 9; v_call: TRBV7-3; cdr3_aa: ASSLGDEQY
cdr3_length: 17; v_call: TRBV5-3; cdr3_aa: ARSRMGLAQSSGANVLT
cdr3_length: 14; v_call: TRBV18; cdr3_aa: ASSPPDRSVSNEQF
cdr3_length: 17; v_call: TRBV19; cdr3_aa: ASSGRHRGLAYDTDTQY
cdr3_length: 12; v_call: TRBV7-9; cdr3_aa: ASSLTGSQETQY
cdr3_length: 14; v_call: TRBV19; cdr3_aa: ASSKTGTSGSYEQY
cdr3_length: 12; v_call: TRBV25-1; cdr3_aa: ASREGARGGTQY
cdr3_length: 13; v_call: TRBV5-1; cdr3_aa: ASSGGQGATDTQY
cdr3_length: 14; v_call: TRBV19; cdr3_aa: ASSRDTFISGNTIY
cdr3_length: 16; v_call: TRBV21-1; cdr3_aa: ASTPLMGRAKRNTEAF
cdr3_length: 13; v_call: TRBV10-3; cdr3_aa: AISEPGQETYGYT
cdr3_length: 11; v_call: TRBV15; cdr3_aa: ATSRAGMAEAF
cdr3_length: 13; v_call: TRBV9; cdr3_aa: ASSGTSGNTGELF
cdr3_length: 13; v_call: TRBV5-4; cdr3_aa: ASSSRTSGTYEQY
cdr3_length: 11; v_call: TRBV6-6; cdr3_aa: ASHRGGSYEQY
cdr3_length: 11; v_call: TRBV5-1; cdr3_aa: ASSWANSYEQY
cdr3_length: 13; v_call: TRBV15; cdr3_aa: ATSTDGSGANVLT
cdr3_length: 13; v_call: TRBV5-1; cdr3_aa: ASSLAGGGPNEQF
cdr3_length: 12; v_call: TRBV5-3; cdr3_aa: ARRSGIANYGYT
cdr3_length: 14; v_call: TRBV7-9; cdr3_aa: ASSSLLAEITDTQY
cdr3_length: 13; v_call: TRBV11-1; cdr3_aa: ASSLAGGAYNEQF
cdr3_length: 13; v_call: TRBV5-5; cdr3_aa: ASSPGAGDPYEQY
cdr3_length: 15; v_call: TRBV19; cdr3_aa: ASSSLTGHSGANVLT
cdr3_length: 14; v_call: TRBV7-2; cdr3_aa: ASSLGGTSIYNEQF
cdr3_length: 13; v_call: TRBV19; cdr3_aa: ASTASGTGGYEQY
cdr3_length: 13; v_call: TRBV9; cdr3_aa: ASSDRGQGRDTQY
cdr3_length: 11; v_call: TRBV25-1; cdr3_aa: ASSGAVDQPQH
cdr3_length: 16; v_call: TRBV9; cdr3_aa: ASSVLGQGDRTNEKLF
cdr3_length: 11; v_call: TRBV5-4; cdr3_aa: ASSLERSQPQH
cdr3_length: 11; v_call: TRBV6-5; cdr3_aa: ASSYGRDEGYT
cdr3_length: 10; v_call: TRBV7-2; cdr3_aa: ASSLVSYEQY
cdr3_length: 11; v_call: TRBV5-4; cdr3_aa: ASSPDSSDTQY
cdr3_length: 11; v_call: TRBV19; cdr3_aa: ASSIGSIQPQH
cdr3_length: 12; v_call: TRBV7-9; cdr3_aa: ASSRDQSYYEQY
cdr3_length: 9; v_call: TRBV11-3; cdr3_aa: ASSLAREQF
cdr3_length: 12; v_call: TRBV28; cdr3_aa: ASSFRGIPYEQY
cdr3_length: 11; v_call: TRBV5-8; cdr3_aa: ASSLIQDTEAF
cdr3_length: 14; v_call: TRBV6-6; cdr3_aa: ASSYPSGDGSYEQY
cdr3_length: 13; v_call: TRBV7-6; cdr3_aa: ASSPPGVANYGYT
cdr3_length: 16; v_call: TRBV19; cdr3_aa: ASTLYRDLDTPYNEQF
cdr3_length: 13; v_call: TRBV7-8; cdr3_aa: ASSQNRGTNEKLF
cdr3_length: 13; v_call: TRBV25-1; cdr3_aa: ASSAGAAYQETQY
cdr3_length: 12; v_call: TRBV27; cdr3_aa: ASSRHLSGNTIY
cdr3_length: 13; v_call: TRBV5-1; cdr3_aa: ASSLGGGQGGEQY
cdr3_length: 14; v_call: TRBV6-1; cdr3_aa: ASSESPELDAVGYT
cdr3_length: 15; v_call: TRBV7-7; cdr3_aa: ASSPLRGGSSGNTIY
cdr3_length: 13; v_call: TRBV30; cdr3_aa: AWSPGLGGTDTQY
cdr3_length: 11; v_call: TRBV11-2; cdr3_aa: ASSLVGGYEQY
cdr3_length: 10; v_call: TRBV6-1; cdr3_aa: ASRSGTYGYT
cdr3_length: 13; v_call: TRBV7-3; cdr3_aa: ASARQGPGANVLT
cdr3_length: 9; v_call: TRBV27; cdr3_aa: ATQSNEKLF